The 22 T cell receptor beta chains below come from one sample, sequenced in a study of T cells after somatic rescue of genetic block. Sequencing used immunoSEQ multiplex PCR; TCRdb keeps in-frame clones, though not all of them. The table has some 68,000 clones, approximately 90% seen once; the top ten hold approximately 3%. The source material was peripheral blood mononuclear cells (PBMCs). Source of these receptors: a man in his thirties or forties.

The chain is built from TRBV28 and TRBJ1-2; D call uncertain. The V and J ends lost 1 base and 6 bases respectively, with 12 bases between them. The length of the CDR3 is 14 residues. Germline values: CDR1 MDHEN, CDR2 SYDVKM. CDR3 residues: CASSLFPQRDGYTF. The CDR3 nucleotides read TGTGCCAGCAGTTTATTCCCCCAACGGGATGGCTACACCTTC.

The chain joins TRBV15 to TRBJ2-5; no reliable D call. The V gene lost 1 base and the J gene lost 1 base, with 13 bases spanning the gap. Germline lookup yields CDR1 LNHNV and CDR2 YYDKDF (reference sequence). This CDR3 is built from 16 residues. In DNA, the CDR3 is TGTGCCACCAGCAGAGGATCGAACCCTCCCCAAGAGACCCAGTACTTC. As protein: CATSRGSNPPQETQYF.

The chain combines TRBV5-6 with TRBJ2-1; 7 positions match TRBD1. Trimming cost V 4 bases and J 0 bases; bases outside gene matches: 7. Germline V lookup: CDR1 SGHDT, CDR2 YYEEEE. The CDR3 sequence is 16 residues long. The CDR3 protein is CASSSGQVRSYNEQFF. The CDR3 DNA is TGTGCCAGCAGCAGCGGACAGGTCCGCTCCTACAATGAGCAGTTCTTC.

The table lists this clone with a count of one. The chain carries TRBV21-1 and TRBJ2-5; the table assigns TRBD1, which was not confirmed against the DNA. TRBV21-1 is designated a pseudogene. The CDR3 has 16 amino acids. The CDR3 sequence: CASSKGRTGMGETQYF. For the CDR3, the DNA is TGTGCCAGCAGCAAAGGCAGGACAGGGATGGGGGAGACCCAGTACTTC.

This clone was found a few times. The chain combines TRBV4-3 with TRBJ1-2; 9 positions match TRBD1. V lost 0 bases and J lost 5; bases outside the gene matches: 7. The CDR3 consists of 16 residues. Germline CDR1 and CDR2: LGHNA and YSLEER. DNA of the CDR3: TGCGCCAGCAGCCAAGATCAGGGGACAGGGCGGTATGGCTACACCTTC. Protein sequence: CASSQDQGTGRYGYTF.

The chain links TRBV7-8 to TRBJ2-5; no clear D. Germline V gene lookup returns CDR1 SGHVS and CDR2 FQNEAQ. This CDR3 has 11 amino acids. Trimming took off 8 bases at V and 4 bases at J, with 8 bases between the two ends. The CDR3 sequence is CASPWGETQYF. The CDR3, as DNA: TGTGCCAGCCCCTGGGGAGAGACCCAGTACTTC.

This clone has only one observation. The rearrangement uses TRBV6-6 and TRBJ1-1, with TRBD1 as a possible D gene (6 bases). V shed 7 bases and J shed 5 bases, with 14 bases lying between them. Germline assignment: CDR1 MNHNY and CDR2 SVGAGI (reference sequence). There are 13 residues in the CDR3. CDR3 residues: CASNKQGTTEAFF. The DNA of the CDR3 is TGTGCCAGCAACAAACAGGGTACGACTGAAGCTTTCTTT.

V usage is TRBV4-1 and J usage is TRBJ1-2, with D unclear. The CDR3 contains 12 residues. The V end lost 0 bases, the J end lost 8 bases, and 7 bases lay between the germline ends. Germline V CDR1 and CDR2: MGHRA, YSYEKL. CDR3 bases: TGCGCCAGCAGCCAAGATCTTTCCGGCTACACCTTC. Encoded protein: CASSQDLSGYTF.

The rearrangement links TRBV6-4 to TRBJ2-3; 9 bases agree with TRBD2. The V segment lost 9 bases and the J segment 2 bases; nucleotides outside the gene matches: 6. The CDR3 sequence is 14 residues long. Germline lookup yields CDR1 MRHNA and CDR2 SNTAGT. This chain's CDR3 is CASRTSAHTDTQYF. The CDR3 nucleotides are TGTGCCAGTAGGACTAGCGCACACACAGATACGCAGTATTTT.

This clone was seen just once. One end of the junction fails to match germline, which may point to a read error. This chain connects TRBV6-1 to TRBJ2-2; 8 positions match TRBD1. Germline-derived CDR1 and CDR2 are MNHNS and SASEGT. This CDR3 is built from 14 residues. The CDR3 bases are TGTGCCAGCAGGACAGGGGCGAACGCCGGGGAGCTGTTTTTT. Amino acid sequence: CASRTGANAGELFF.

The CDR3 region is CASSLEQGYEQYF. CDR3 in DNA: TGTGCCAGCAGTCTCGAACAGGGCTACGAGCAGTACTTC. The chain couples TRBV27 to TRBJ2-7; D might be TRBD1 (6 bases). This CDR3 is 13 amino acids long. The germline V and J ends were trimmed by 5 bases and 3 bases, with 11 bases remaining between them. CDR1 and CDR2 from the germline V gene are MNHEY and SMNVEV (reference sequence).

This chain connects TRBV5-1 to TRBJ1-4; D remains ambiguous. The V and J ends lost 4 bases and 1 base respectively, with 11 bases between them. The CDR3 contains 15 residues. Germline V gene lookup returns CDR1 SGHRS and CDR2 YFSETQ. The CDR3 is CASSLDGRTNEKLFF. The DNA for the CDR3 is TGCGCCAGCAGCCTGGACGGCCGAACTAATGAAAAACTGTTTTTT.

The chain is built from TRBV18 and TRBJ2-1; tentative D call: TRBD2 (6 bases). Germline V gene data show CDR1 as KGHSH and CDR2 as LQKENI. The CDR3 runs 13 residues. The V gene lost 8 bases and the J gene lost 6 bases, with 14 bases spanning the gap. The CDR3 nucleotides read TGTGCCAGCCTTCTGGCGGGGAGCAATGAGCAGTTCTTC. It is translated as CASLLAGSNEQFF.

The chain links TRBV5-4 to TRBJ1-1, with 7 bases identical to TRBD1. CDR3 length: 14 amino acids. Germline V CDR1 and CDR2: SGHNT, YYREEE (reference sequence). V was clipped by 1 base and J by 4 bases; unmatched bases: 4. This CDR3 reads CASSLKTGATEAFF. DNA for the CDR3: TGTGCCAGCAGCTTGAAAACAGGGGCCACTGAAGCTTTCTTT.

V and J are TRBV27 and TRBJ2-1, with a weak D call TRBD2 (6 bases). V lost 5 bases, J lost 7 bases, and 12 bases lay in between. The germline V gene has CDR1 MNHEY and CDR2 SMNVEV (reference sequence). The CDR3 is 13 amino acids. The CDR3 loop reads CASSLGGRNEQFF. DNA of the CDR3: TGTGCCAGCAGTCTAGGAGGGAGGAATGAGCAGTTCTTC.

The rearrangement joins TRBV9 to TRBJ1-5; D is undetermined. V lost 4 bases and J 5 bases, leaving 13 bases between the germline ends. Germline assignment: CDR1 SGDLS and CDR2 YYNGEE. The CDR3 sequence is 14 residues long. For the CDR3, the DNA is TGTGCCAGCAGCCCGGACGGAGGTCATCAGCCCCAGCATTTT. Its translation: CASSPDGGHQPQHF.

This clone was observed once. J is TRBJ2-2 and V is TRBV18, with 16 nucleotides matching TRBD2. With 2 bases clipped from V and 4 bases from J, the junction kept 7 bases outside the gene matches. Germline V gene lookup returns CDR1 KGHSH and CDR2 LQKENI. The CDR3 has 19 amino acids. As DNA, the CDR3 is TGTGCCAGCTCACCATCCCGCGGGACTAGCGGGAGGGTCACCGGGGAGCTGTTTTTT. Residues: CASSPSRGTSGRVTGELFF.

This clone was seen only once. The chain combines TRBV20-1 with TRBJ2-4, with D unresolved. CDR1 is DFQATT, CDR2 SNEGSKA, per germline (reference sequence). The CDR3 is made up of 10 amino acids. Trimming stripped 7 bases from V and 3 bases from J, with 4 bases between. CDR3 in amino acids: CSVNKNIQYF. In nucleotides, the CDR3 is TGCAGTGTAAACAAAAACATTCAGTACTTC.

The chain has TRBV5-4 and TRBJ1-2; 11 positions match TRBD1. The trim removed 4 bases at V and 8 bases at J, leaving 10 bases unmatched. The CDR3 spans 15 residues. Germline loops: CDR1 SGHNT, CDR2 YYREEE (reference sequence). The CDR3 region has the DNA TGTGCCAGCAGCCCAAGGACAGGGGGCCTAGGCGGCTACACCTTC. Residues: CASSPRTGGLGGYTF.

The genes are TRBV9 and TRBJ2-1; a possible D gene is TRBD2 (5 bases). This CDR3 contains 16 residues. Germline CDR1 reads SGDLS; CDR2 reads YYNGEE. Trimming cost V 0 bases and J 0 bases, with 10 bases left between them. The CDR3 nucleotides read TGTGCCAGCAGCGTAGCGGTCGGAGGCTCCTACAATGAGCAGTTCTTC. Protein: CASSVAVGGSYNEQFF.

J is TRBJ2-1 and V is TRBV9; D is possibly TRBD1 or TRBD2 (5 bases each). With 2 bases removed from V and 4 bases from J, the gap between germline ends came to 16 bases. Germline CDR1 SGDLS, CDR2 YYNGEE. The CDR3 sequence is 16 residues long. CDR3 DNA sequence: TGTGCCAGCAGCGTTACCGGGGCAGAGGGATACAATGAGCAGTTCTTC. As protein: CASSVTGAEGYNEQFF.

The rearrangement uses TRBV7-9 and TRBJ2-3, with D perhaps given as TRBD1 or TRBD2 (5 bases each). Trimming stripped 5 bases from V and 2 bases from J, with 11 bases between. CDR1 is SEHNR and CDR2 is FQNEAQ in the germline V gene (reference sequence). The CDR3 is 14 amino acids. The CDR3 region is CASSPGPNTDTQYF. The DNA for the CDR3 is TGTGCCAGCAGCCCGGGACCCAACACAGATACGCAGTATTTT.